This T cell receptor beta chain is drawn from a study of blood T cell repertoires in COVID-19. Per the study methods: Estimated nucleated cell counts came from reference gene primer amplification. Produced via immunoSEQ multiplex PCR; TCRdb's table is partial and in-frame only. The V and J calls and clone size were taken over from that table, and D and trimming were inferred from the DNA. Here the sample spans 80,000 or so clones, approximately 78% being singletons. Germline values: CDR1 MNHNS, CDR2 SASEGT. CDR3 length equals 16 residues. After removal of 2 bases from V and 6 bases from J, the junction contained 12 bases not matched to a gene. This clone has just a few counts.

The receptor was isolated from an older woman with acute or convalescent COVID-19. The chain is built from TRBV6-1 and TRBJ2-7; 8 nucleotides agree with TRBD1. The sample was peripheral blood. The CDR3 region is CASSEFSGTGGSEQYF. The CDR3 DNA is TGTGCCAGCAGTGAATTTTCCGGGACAGGAGGGTCCGAGCAGTACTTC.